This T cell receptor (beta chain) was documented in a study of blood T cell repertoires in COVID-19. Turning to the study itself: PBMCs, B-cell-depleted T cells, or T cells were the source of the cDNA or gDNA that made up the material.

Germline CDR1 reads MDHEN; CDR2 reads SYDVKM. This CDR3 spans 14 amino acids. V gave up 4 bases and J gave up 5 bases, with 14 bases separating them. As originally analysed: Reference gene primers were amplified, and this amplification served to estimate nucleated cell counts. Measured with immunoSEQ multiplex PCR; TCRdb has only the in-frame clones, and not every one. D and trimming were read from the DNA, whereas the V and J calls and clone size are those reported in that table. The table has approximately 170,000 clones, about 83% seen once; the top ten hold roughly 2%. This receptor was identified in an elderly woman with acute or convalescent COVID-19. The rearrangement joins TRBV28 to TRBJ1-2; a possible D gene is TRBD1 (5 bases). Sequenced input: peripheral blood. DNA for the CDR3: TGTGCCAGCAGTTCCGGGACTGTTACTTATGGCTACACCTTC. It is translated as CASSSGTVTYGYTF.